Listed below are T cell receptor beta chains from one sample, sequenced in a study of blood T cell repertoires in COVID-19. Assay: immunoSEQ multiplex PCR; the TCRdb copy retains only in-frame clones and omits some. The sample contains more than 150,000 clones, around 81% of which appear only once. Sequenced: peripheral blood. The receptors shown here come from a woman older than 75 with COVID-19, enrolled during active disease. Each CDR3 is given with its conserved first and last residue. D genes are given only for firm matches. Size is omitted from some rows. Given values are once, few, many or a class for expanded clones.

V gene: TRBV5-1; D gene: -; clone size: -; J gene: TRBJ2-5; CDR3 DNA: TGCGCCAGCAGCTTGGCCAGCGGTCAAGAGACCCAGTACTTC; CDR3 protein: CASSLASGQETQYF
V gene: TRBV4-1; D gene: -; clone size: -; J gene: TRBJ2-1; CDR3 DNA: TGCGCCAGCAGCCAAGTGTGGGCCTCCTACAATGAGCAGTTCTTC; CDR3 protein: CASSQVWASYNEQFF
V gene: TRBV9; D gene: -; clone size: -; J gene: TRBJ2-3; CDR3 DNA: TGTGCCAGCAGCGTCGGGAGCACAGATACGCAGTATTTT; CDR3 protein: CASSVGSTDTQYF
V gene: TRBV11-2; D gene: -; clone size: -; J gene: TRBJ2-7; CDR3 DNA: TGTGCCAGCAGCTTAAGTGCCGGAGAGTACGAGCAGTACTTC; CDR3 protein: CASSLSAGEYEQYF
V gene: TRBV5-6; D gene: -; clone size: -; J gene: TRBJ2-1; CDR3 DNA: TGTGCCAGCAGCTGGACAGTCTACAATGAGCAGTTCTTC; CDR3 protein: CASSWTVYNEQFF
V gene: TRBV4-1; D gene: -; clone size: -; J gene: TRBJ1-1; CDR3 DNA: TGCGCCAGCAGCCAAGTGGGACTGGGCGGCACTGAAGCTTTCTTT; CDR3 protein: CASSQVGLGGTEAFF
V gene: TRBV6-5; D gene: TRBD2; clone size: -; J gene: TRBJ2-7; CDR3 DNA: TGTGCCAGCAGTCTAGCGGGCCGTAGCTCCTACGAGCAGTACTTC; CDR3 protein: CASSLAGRSSYEQYF
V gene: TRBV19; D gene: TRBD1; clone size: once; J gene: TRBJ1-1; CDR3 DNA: TGTGCCAGTAGTATCCAGGGGGCGATGGCTGAAGCTTTCTTT; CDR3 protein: CASSIQGAMAEAFF
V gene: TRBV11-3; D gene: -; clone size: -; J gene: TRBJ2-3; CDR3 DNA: TGTGCCAGCAGCACACAATGGGAGGGCGGGGGCCTTAGCACAGATACGCAGTATTTT; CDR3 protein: CASSTQWEGGGLSTDTQYF
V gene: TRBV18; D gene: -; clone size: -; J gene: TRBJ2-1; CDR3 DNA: TGTGCCAGCTCACCACCGGTGATAGCGGAAAATGAGCAGTTCTTC; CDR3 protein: CASSPPVIAENEQFF
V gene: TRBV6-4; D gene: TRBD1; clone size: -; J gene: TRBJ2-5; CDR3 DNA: TGTGCCAGCAGTGACTTCCGGGACAGTCTTCTAGAGACCCAGTACTTC; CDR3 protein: CASSDFRDSLLETQYF
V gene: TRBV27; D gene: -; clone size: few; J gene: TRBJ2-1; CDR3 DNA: TGTGCCAGCAGTTCGTTACAGGAGACTTACAATGAGCAGTTCTTC; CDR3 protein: CASSSLQETYNEQFF
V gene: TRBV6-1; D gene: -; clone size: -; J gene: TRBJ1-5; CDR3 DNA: TGTGCCAGCAGTGAAATGGGACAAGGCAATCAGCCCCAGCATTTT; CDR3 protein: CASSEMGQGNQPQHF
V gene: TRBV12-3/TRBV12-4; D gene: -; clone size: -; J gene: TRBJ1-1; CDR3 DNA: TGTGCCAGCAGTTTGTGGGGGGACACTGAAGCTTTCTTT; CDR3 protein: CASSLWGDTEAFF
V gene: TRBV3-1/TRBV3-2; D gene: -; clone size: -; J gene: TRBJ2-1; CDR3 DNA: TGTGCCAGCAGCCTTCCGGGCAATGAGCAGTTCTTC; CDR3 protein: CASSLPGNEQFF
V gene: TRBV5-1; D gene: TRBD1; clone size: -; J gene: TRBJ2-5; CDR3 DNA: TGCGCCAGCAGTACGGGACAGGGTGGACAAGAGACCCAGTACTTC; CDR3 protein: CASSTGQGGQETQYF